The 3 T cell receptor beta chains below were found in one sample sequenced in a study of response to subunit inactivated influenza vaccine (dated by TCRdb to about 2018). Library preparation was by RT-PCR. TCRdb records Illumina HiSeq 2500 as the sequencer. The public sequencing data were trimmed at Q25 with fastp and processed into clonotypes with MiXCR by TCRdb, which kept only in-frame beta chains. Rows with one shared CDR3 protein collapse into an entry with the most common genes and DNA. Present in this sample are 500,000 to 600,000 distinct CDR3 sequences, under 9% of which were seen just once. The leading ten clones occupy roughly 13% of the sample. Specimen: PBMCs from blood, collected about 23 months after vaccination. These receptors all stem from a man between 50 and 70 years old who received an inactivated influenza vaccine. Donor details come from another sample of the same person, matched by shared clones.

The chain employs TRBV5-5 and TRBJ2-1; no clear D. CDR1 is SGHKS, CDR2 YYEKEE, per germline (reference sequence). This CDR3 region has 12 residues. Deletions cut 6 bases from V and 4 bases from J, with 8 bases between. The CDR3 DNA reads TGTGCCAGCACTCCTATGTACAATGAGCAGTTCTTC. Amino acid sequence: CASTPMYNEQFF. Based on the CDR3 plus reference TRBV5-5 and TRBJ2-1, the full variable domain is DAGVTQSPTHLIKTRGQQVTLRCSPISGHKSVSWYQQVLGQGPQFIFQYYEKEERGRGNFPDRFSARQFPNYSSELNVNALLLGDSALYLCASTPMYNEQFFGPGTRLTVL.

This rearrangement joins TRBV9 to TRBJ2-5; 9 bases match TRBD1. Germline CDR1 is SGDLS and CDR2 is YYNGEE. The V and J ends lost 3 bases and 3 bases, in that order; junction bases with no gene match: 3. This CDR3 region has 14 residues. The CDR3 region has the DNA TGTGCCAGCAGCGACCGACAGGGGGAAGAGACCCAGTACTTC. Residues: CASSDRQGEETQYF.

This clonotype was counted ten times or more. This chain uses TRBV2 with TRBJ2-3; 13 positions agree with TRBD2. Trimming at V came to 3 bases and at J to 7 bases, leaving 7 bases not matched to a gene. This CDR3 contains 16 residues. The germline CDR1 and CDR2 sequences are SNHLY and FYNNEI. CDR3 DNA sequence: TGTGCCAGCAGTGAGGGGAAGGGACTAGCGGGAAATACGCAGTATTTT. Protein sequence: CASSEGKGLAGNTQYF.